This TCR beta chain was documented in a study of early T cells in non-severe SARS-CoV-2 infection. Study conclusions and caveats: Clonotype matching in VDJdb favored anti-spike CD8 responses and did not capture private and CD4 specificities.

On this clonotype itself: Its antigen remains unidentified.

Germline lookup yields CDR1 SGDLS and CDR2 YYNGEE. The CDR3 is made up of 15 amino acids. The germline V and J ends were trimmed by 6 bases and 3 bases, with 15 bases remaining between them. Each single cDNA molecule received a unique molecular identifier. Via MiXCR, TCRdb re-called the 5' RACE reads, giving one row per CDR3 protein. The table lists approximately 65,000 distinct CDR3 sequences, roughly 13% of them singletons. The rearrangement joins TRBV9 to TRBJ2-2; D is unresolved. The receptor was derived from an adult who was a healthcare worker with PCR-confirmed SARS-CoV-2 infection or an uninfected control (not recorded which). Source material: whole blood. CDR3 loop: CASTPGNPDTGELFF. The CDR3 DNA is TGTGCCAGCACCCCCGGAAATCCGGACACCGGGGAGCTGTTTTTT.